This T cell receptor beta chain was captured in a study of T cells in Graves' hyperthyroidism and ophthalmopathy. Ophthalmopathy patients all had a Clinical Activity Score of at least 3, a NOSPECS grade of at least 4 and disease under 3 months old. The sample holds many counts of this clonotype. V was pared by 7 bases and J by 2 bases, with 7 bases of the junction left unmatched. The germline CDR1 and CDR2 sequences are MNHNS and SASEGT. This CDR3 is built from 15 residues. Amplified regions were TCR beta CDR3 sequences from RNA transcripts. HTBI primers were used for first-round RT-PCR of the TCR CDR3. TCRdb reprocessed the multiplex PCR reads via MiXCR and lists one record per CDR3 protein. The table lists nearly 600,000 distinct CDR3 sequences, 12% to 15% of them singletons, with roughly 7% in the top ten.

The origin of this receptor is a woman aged 18-30 years with Graves' ophthalmopathy. The sequencing sample was made of blood. The V gene is TRBV6-1, the J gene TRBJ2-5; 10 positions agree with TRBD2. The CDR3 region is CASIQAGGRQETQYF. The CDR3 DNA is TGTGCCAGCATTCAAGCGGGAGGGCGACAAGAGACCCAGTACTTC.